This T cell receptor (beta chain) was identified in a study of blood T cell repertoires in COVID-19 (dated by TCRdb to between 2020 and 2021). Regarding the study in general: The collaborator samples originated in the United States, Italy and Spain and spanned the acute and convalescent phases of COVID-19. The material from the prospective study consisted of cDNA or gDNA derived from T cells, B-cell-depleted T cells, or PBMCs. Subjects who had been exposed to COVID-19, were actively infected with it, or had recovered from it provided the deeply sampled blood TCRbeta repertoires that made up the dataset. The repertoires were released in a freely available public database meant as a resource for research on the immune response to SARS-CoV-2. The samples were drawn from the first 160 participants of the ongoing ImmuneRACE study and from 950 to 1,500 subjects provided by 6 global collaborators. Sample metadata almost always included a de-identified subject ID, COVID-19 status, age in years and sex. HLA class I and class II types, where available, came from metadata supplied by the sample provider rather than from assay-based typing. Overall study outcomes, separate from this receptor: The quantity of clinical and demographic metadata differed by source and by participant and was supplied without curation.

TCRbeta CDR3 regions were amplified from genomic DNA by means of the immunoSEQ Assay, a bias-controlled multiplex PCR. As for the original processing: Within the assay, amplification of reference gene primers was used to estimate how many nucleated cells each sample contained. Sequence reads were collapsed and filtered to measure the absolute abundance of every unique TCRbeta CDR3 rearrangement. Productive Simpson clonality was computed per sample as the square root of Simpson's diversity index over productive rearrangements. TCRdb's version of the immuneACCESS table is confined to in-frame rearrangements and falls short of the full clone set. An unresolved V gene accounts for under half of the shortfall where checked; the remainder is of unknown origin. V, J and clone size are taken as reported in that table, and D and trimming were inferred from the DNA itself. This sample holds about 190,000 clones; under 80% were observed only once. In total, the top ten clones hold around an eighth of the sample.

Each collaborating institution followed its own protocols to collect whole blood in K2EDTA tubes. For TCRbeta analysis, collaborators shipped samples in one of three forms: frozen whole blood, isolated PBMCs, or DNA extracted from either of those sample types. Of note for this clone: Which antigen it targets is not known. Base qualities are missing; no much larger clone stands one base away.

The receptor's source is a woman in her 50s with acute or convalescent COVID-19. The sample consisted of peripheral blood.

CDR3 reads: CATSDLESDAYSPYEQYF. The DNA sequence is TGTGCCACCAGTGATTTAGAAAGCGATGCCTATTCGCCCTACGAGCAGTACTTC. The rearranged chain carries TRBV24-1 and TRBJ2-7; confidence is insufficient to name the D gene. V is clipped by 1 base and J by 2 bases, and the sequence between their germline boundaries is 20 bases long. The CDR3 goes from the cysteine to the phenylalanine over 18 residues. The retained sequence is limited to the CDR3, 54 bases, with the frame set at the first base. As encoded in the germline V gene, CDR1 is KGHDR while CDR2 is SFDVKD.